There are many counts of the clone carrying this TCR beta chain. Its cognate antigen is unknown. V was pared by 6 bases and J by 10 bases, with 22 bases between. CDR3 length: 14 amino acids. Uncontrolled infections, other autoimmune diseases, pregnancy or lactation led to exclusion of patients. Extraction of PBMCs used 8.5 to 10 ml of fresh peripheral blood. Amplification of TCR beta CDR3 regions used RNA as the template. In the first-round RT-PCR of the TCR CDR3, the HTBI primer set was used. TCRdb re-called the multiplex PCR reads with MiXCR, one entry per CDR3 protein. Among hundreds of thousands of distinct CDR3 sequences listed, approximately 15% were seen once. This sample stems from a study of T cells in Graves' hyperthyroidism and ophthalmopathy. Study-wide points: Peripheral blood also featured most of the thyroid clonotypes expanded above 0.001.

Sequenced input: blood. This chain links TRBV12-3 or TRBV12-4 with TRBJ2-7, with a possible D match to TRBD1 (6 bases). The receptor was derived from a man younger than 35 with Graves' ophthalmopathy. The CDR3 here is CASSADRSLRAQYF. Here the CDR3 DNA reads TGTGCCAGCAGCGCCGACAGGAGTCTACGAGCCCAGTACTTC.